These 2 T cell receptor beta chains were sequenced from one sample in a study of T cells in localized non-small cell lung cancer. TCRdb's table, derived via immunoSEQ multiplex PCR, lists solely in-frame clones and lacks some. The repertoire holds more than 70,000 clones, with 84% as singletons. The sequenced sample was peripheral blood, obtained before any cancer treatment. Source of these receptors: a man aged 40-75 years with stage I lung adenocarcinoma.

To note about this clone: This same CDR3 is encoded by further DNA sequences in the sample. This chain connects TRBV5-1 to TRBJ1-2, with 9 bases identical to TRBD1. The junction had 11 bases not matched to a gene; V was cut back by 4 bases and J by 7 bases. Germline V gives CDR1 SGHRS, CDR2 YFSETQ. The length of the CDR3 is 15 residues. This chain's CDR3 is CASSGGTGRSSGYTF. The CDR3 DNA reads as TGCGCCAGCAGCGGAGGGACAGGGCGGTCAAGTGGCTACACCTTC.

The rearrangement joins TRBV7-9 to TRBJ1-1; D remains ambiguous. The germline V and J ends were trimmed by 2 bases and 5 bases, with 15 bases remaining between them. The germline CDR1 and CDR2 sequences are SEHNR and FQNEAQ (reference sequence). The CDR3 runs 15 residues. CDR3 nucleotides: TGTGCCAGCAGCTTAAGAGACGGGTCGAATACTGAAGCTTTCTTT. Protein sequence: CASSLRDGSNTEAFF.